A single TCR beta chain is shown here with its context. Antigen specificity is unknown. The identical CDR3 is also encoded by other nucleotide sequences in the sample. This CDR3 has 12 residues. V lost 6 bases and J 5 bases, leaving 11 bases between the germline ends. Germline V gene data show CDR1 as KGHSH and CDR2 as LQKENI. These data come from a study of cytomegalovirus exposure and HLA in healthy donors. PCR employed 60 Vbeta and 13 Jbeta primers. Profiled with immunoSEQ multiplex PCR; TCRdb holds only in-frame clones, not every one. This table holds 80,000 to 130,000 clones, under 80% found once. General study results and limits: DRB1 had the most TCR associations and HLA-C the fewest, a later analysis found, with rates varying by HLA locus.

The material sequenced was PBMCs. V is TRBV18 and J is TRBJ2-7, with unresolved D. This receptor was identified in a woman under 30 in good health and CMV-seropositive. The CDR3 DNA is TGTGCCAGCTCTCCGTCCTCAGACGAGCAGTACTTC. This encodes CASSPSSDEQYF.